The 29 T cell receptor beta chains listed next were all sequenced from one sample in a study of OX40 agonist ivuxolimab in advanced cancers. TCRdb's table, derived via immunoSEQ multiplex PCR, lists solely in-frame clones and lacks some. Seen here are 84,000 or so clones, about 88% observed once, and the top ten hold about 0.3%. The input for sequencing was CD4+ or CD8+ T cells sorted from blood, taken in a trial of the OX40 agonist ivuxolimab. Receptor source: an adult with an advanced solid tumor such as melanoma, head and neck, liver or kidney cancer.

The rearrangement uses TRBV9 and TRBJ2-3; 13 bases agree with TRBD2. Per germline, CDR1 SGDLS and CDR2 YYNGEE. This CDR3 is built from 17 residues. V was clipped by 4 bases and J by 2 bases; unmatched bases: 7. CDR3 bases: TGTGCCAGCAGCACCCGGACTAGCGGGGGCAACACAGATACGCAGTATTTT. Amino acids: CASSTRTSGGNTDTQYF.

The chain recombines TRBV12-5 with TRBJ2-1; perhaps TRBD1 as D (6 bases). This CDR3 comprises 17 residues. CDR1 LGHNT and CDR2 FRNRAP come from the germline V gene. Between the trimmed V and J ends, which lost 0 bases and 3 bases, there was a span of 15 bases. The CDR3 DNA follows: TGTGCTAGTGGTTTGGTCCGGTCAGGGGTGGACTACAATGAGCAGTTCTTC. Its translation is CASGLVRSGVDYNEQFF.

This chain links TRBV30 with TRBJ1-1; D gene ambiguous. The V end was cut by 2 bases, the J end by 4 bases, with 11 bases between. The CDR3 contains 13 residues. In germline, CDR1 is GTSNPN, CDR2 SVGIG (reference sequence). CDR3 sequence: CAWSIDAGTEAFF. CDR3 bases: TGTGCCTGGAGTATCGATGCGGGCACTGAAGCTTTCTTT.

V gene TRBV7-6 combines with J gene TRBJ1-6; D is ambiguous. V lost 2 bases to trimming and J lost 0 bases, with 8 bases between them. Germline CDR1 and CDR2: SGHVS and FNYEAQ. The CDR3 is 16 amino acids. The CDR3 DNA reads as TGTGCCAGCAGCTTATCAGTCAGCTCCTATAATTCACCCCTCCACTTT. Translating it yields CASSLSVSSYNSPLHF.

As concerns this clone: The sample carries other DNA sequences with the same CDR3. The J gene is TRBJ1-5, the V gene TRBV5-1; D is uncertain. The CDR3 has 15 amino acids. Trimming took 0 bases from V and 0 from J, leaving 7 bases between them. CDR1 and CDR2 (germline): SGHRS, YFSETQ. The CDR3 spells CASSLDGDSNQPQHF. The CDR3 DNA is TGCGCCAGCAGCTTGGATGGTGATAGCAATCAGCCCCAGCATTTT.

This clone was observed a single time. V gene TRBV6-6 combines with J gene TRBJ2-7; D is perhaps TRBD1 (5 bases). Germline CDR1 reads MNHNY; CDR2 reads SVGAGI (reference sequence). The CDR3 runs 13 residues. V lost 6 bases and J lost 2, with 11 bases in between. The CDR3 spells CASSPDSPYEQYF. In nucleotides, the CDR3 is TGTGCCAGCAGCCCTGACAGCCCCTACGAGCAGTACTTC.

The J gene is TRBJ1-1, the V gene TRBV6-5, with TRBD1 as a possible D gene (5 bases). The CDR3 covers 13 residues. CDR1 is MNHEY, CDR2 SVGAGI, per germline. Trimming left V 11 bases short and J 4 bases short, with 17 bases between. The CDR3, as DNA: TGTGCCTCCCAAAGGGGCAGGACCACTGAAGCTTTCTTT. This gives the protein CASQRGRTTEAFF.

The rearrangement links TRBV7-8 to TRBJ2-7; the match to TRBD1 covers 11 bases. The CDR3 length is 16 residues. V lost 1 base to trimming and J lost 4 bases; unmatched junction nucleotides: 6. Per the germline V gene, CDR1 is SGHVS and CDR2 is FQNEAQ. The CDR3 reads CASSLGGGQGAYEQYF. CDR3 DNA: TGTGCCAGCAGCTTAGGAGGTGGACAGGGGGCTTACGAGCAGTACTTC.

The chain recombines TRBV27 with TRBJ1-4; D is perhaps TRBD1 (6 bases). This CDR3 has 14 residues. Germline V gene sequence: CDR1 MNHEY, CDR2 SMNVEV (reference sequence). Trimming stripped 6 bases from V and 7 bases from J, with 15 bases between. CDR3 nucleotides: TGTGCCAGCAGGCGCAGGGGTGGGGCTGAAAAACTGTTTTTT. Its protein product is CASRRRGGAEKLFF.

The chain carries TRBV6-1 and TRBJ2-3; the D is unclear. CDR3 length: 12 amino acids. V was clipped by 4 bases and J by 2 bases, with 4 bases between them. Germline-derived CDR1 and CDR2 are MNHNS and SASEGT. The CDR3 nucleotides are TGTGCCAGCAGTGGGGTCACAGATACGCAGTATTTT. Its translation is CASSGVTDTQYF.

This clone was observed once. The chain carries TRBV10-2 and TRBJ2-7; tentative D call: TRBD2 (6 bases). The CDR3 has 12 residues. Trimming shortened V by 5 bases and J by 4 bases, and 9 bases separated the two germline ends. Germline-derived CDR1 and CDR2 are WSHSY and SAAADI. The CDR3 DNA reads as TGCGCCAGCAGTCTGGAGGGGTACGAGCAGTACTTC. It translates to CASSLEGYEQYF.

This sequence joins TRBV6-5 and TRBJ2-5; D may match TRBD1 or TRBD2 (6 bases each). Trimming pared 2 bases from V and 4 bases from J, leaving 11 bases between. In germline, CDR1 is MNHEY, CDR2 SVGAGI. The CDR3 consists of 14 residues. CDR3 DNA: TGTGCCAGCAGTTACGGGGGGCGCGGAGAGACCCAGTACTTC. Amino acids: CASSYGGRGETQYF.

The chain recombines TRBV27 with TRBJ2-6, with a weak D call TRBD2 (5 bases). Trimming took 5 bases from V and 4 from J, leaving 18 bases between them. This CDR3 region has 17 residues. Germline V gene lookup returns CDR1 MNHEY and CDR2 SMNVEV (reference sequence). The CDR3 DNA reads as TGTGCCAGCAGTCCCCCGGGGTCGTTTCGGGGGGCCAACGTCCTGACTTTC. Its translation: CASSPPGSFRGANVLTF.

This rearrangement joins TRBV30 to TRBJ1-3; D might be TRBD1 (5 bases). Germline CDR1 reads GTSNPN; CDR2 reads SVGIG (reference sequence). The CDR3 extends over 15 amino acids. The germline V and J ends were trimmed by 0 bases and 0 bases, with 9 bases remaining between them. The CDR3 sequence: CAWSVQDNSGNTIYF. In nucleotides, the CDR3 is TGTGCCTGGAGTGTCCAGGACAACTCTGGAAACACCATATATTTT.

The chain has TRBV6-5 and TRBJ2-1; D is unresolved. The CDR3 runs 14 residues. V lost 11 bases and J 6 bases, leaving 20 bases between the germline ends. Germline V gene data show CDR1 as MNHEY and CDR2 as SVGAGI. The CDR3 is CAREAPFLGNEQFF. Written as DNA, the CDR3 is TGTGCCCGAGAGGCCCCGTTTTTAGGCAATGAGCAGTTCTTC.

V usage is TRBV5-4 and J usage is TRBJ2-3; 9 nucleotides line up with TRBD2. CDR3 length: 17 amino acids. Germline values: CDR1 SGHNT, CDR2 YYREEE (reference sequence). V gave up 0 bases and J gave up 2 bases; unmatched junction bases: 7. The CDR3: CASSLGVSGGVTDTQYF. The CDR3 region has the DNA TGTGCCAGCAGCTTGGGGGTTAGCGGGGGAGTCACAGATACGCAGTATTTT.

On this clone itself: Other DNA sequences from this sample encode an identical CDR3 as well. V usage is TRBV5-4 and J usage is TRBJ2-2; no reliable D call. The CDR3 runs to 15 residues. V gave up 4 bases and J gave up 2 bases, with 12 bases separating them. Per germline, CDR1 SGHNT and CDR2 YYREEE (reference sequence). The CDR3 is CASSRGVLNTGELFF. The CDR3 region has the DNA TGTGCCAGCAGCCGAGGTGTTCTCAACACCGGGGAGCTGTTTTTT.

CDR3 sequence: CATSGGAGYSPLHF. As DNA, the CDR3 is TGTGCCACCTCGGGTGGGGCCGGTTATTCACCCCTCCACTTT. This chain joins TRBV4-2 and TRBJ1-6, with D maybe TRBD1 (5 bases). The germline V and J ends were trimmed by 10 bases and 8 bases, with 18 bases remaining between them. The CDR3 has 14 amino acids. Germline V gene sequence: CDR1 LGHNA, CDR2 YNFKEQ.

The sample holds one count of this clone. The CDR3 DNA reads TGTGCCAGCAGTTTAGTGCCGGGGGAAAAACTGTTTTTT. Translating it yields CASSLVPGEKLFF. The chain has TRBV27 and TRBJ1-4; D is uncertain. The germline V gene has CDR1 MNHEY and CDR2 SMNVEV (reference sequence). Between the trimmed V and J ends, which lost 2 bases and 8 bases, there was a span of 9 bases. The CDR3 has 13 amino acids. Supplemented by reference TRBV27 and TRBJ1-4, the full variable domain reads EAQVTQNPRYLITVTGKKLTVTCSQNMNHEYMSWYRQDPGLGLRQIYYSMNVEVTDKGDVPEGYKVSRKEKRNFPLILESPSPNQTSLYFCASSLVPGEKLFFGSGTQLSVL.

The V call is TRBV19, the J call TRBJ1-2, with a possible D match to TRBD1 (6 bases). Trimming took 1 base from V and 0 from J, leaving 15 bases between them. The CDR3 runs to 17 residues. Per germline, CDR1 LNHDA and CDR2 SQIVND (reference sequence). CDR3: CASSIGGGQATNYGYTF. In DNA form, the CDR3 reads TGTGCCAGTAGTATAGGCGGGGGGCAGGCGACTAACTATGGCTACACCTTC.

In its sample, this clone was seen once. This chain uses TRBV10-3 with TRBJ1-6, with D perhaps TRBD1 (6 bases). Trimming shortened V by 6 bases and J by 11 bases, and 17 bases separated the two germline ends. The CDR3 contains 14 residues. Germline CDR1 reads ENHRY; CDR2 reads SYGVKD. Written as DNA, the CDR3 is TGTGCCATCAGAGGACAGACTGAGTCGGCACCCCTCCACTTT. Amino acid sequence: CAIRGQTESAPLHF.

The chain uses TRBV5-6 and TRBJ1-2; D is unclear. Germline CDR1 reads SGHDT; CDR2 reads YYEEEE. V was pared by 1 base and J by 3 bases, with 10 bases between. CDR3 length equals 14 residues. As DNA, the CDR3 is TGTGCCAGCAGCTTGTCTGGGGTTGACTATGGCTACACCTTC. It translates to CASSLSGVDYGYTF.

As concerns this clone: Mismatch with germline at one junction end may stem from a read error. This CDR3 is also generated by other DNA sequences in the sample. This sequence joins TRBV7-9 and TRBJ2-7; TRBD1 matches 12 bases. Germline CDR1 SEHNR, CDR2 FQNEAQ (reference sequence). The CDR3 extends over 16 amino acids. As DNA, the CDR3 is TGTGCCAGCAGTTTAGGGCTTTGGGACAGGGGGCTCGAGCAGTACTTC. It yields the protein CASSLGLWDRGLEQYF. Full variable domain (remainder filled in from reference TRBV7-9 and TRBJ2-7): DTGVSQNPRHKITKRGQNVTFRCDPISEHNRLYWYRQTLGQGPEFLTYFQNEAQLEKSRLLSDRFSAERPKGSFSTLEIQRTEQGDSAMYLCASSLGLWDRGLEQYFGPGTRLTVT.

This rearrangement joins TRBV9 to TRBJ1-1, with unresolved D. With 0 bases removed from V and 0 bases from J, the gap between germline ends came to 15 bases. This CDR3 is built from 17 residues. Germline V gene data show CDR1 as SGDLS and CDR2 as YYNGEE. The DNA of the CDR3 is TGTGCCAGCAGCGTAGGAACAGCGATGATAGTGAACACTGAAGCTTTCTTT. Amino acids: CASSVGTAMIVNTEAFF.

The chain joins TRBV6-1 to TRBJ2-7, with no clear D. The CDR3 spans 12 residues. CDR1 MNHNS and CDR2 SASEGT come from the germline V gene. V lost 2 bases, J lost 6 bases, and 8 bases lay in between. CDR3 in DNA: TGTGCCAGCAGTGAACCCGCCTCCGAGCAGTACTTC. Translation: CASSEPASEQYF.

This chain connects TRBV5-5 to TRBJ2-2; tentative D call: TRBD2 (7 bases). CDR3 length equals 17 residues. With 2 bases removed from V and 5 bases from J, the gap between germline ends came to 19 bases. Per the germline V gene, CDR1 is SGHKS and CDR2 is YYEKEE (reference sequence). The CDR3, as DNA: TGTGCCAGCAGCTTTCGAGGGGACATCGGGGGGACCGGGGAGCTGTTTTTT. Encoded protein: CASSFRGDIGGTGELFF.

The chain joins TRBV6-6 to TRBJ2-1, with D possibly being TRBD1 (6 bases). The germline gives CDR1 MNHNY, CDR2 SVGAGI (reference sequence). There are 14 residues in the CDR3. Trimming left V 5 bases short and J 9 bases short, with 17 bases between. For the CDR3, the DNA is TGTGCCAGCAGTAAAGACACAGGGTCAGGTGAGCAGTTCTTC. Translating it yields CASSKDTGSGEQFF.

V gene TRBV6-6 combines with J gene TRBJ1-6, with 9 bases lining up with TRBD1. J lost 10 bases, V lost 5 bases, and 6 bases had no gene match. The germline V gene encodes CDR1 MNHNY and CDR2 SVGAGI (reference sequence). This CDR3 is 14 amino acids long. Here the CDR3 reads CASSRQGGGSPLHF. DNA for the CDR3: TGTGCCAGCAGTCGACAGGGGGGGGGCTCACCCCTCCACTTT.

V is TRBV12-5 and J is TRBJ1-6; maybe TRBD1 (5 bases). The CDR3 is made up of 14 amino acids. Germline V CDR1 and CDR2: LGHNT, FRNRAP. Trimming cost V 7 bases and J 13 bases, with 20 bases left between them. CDR3 loop: CASALGADTVPLHF. For the CDR3, the DNA is TGTGCTAGTGCCCTAGGGGCGGATACCGTGCCCCTCCACTTT.